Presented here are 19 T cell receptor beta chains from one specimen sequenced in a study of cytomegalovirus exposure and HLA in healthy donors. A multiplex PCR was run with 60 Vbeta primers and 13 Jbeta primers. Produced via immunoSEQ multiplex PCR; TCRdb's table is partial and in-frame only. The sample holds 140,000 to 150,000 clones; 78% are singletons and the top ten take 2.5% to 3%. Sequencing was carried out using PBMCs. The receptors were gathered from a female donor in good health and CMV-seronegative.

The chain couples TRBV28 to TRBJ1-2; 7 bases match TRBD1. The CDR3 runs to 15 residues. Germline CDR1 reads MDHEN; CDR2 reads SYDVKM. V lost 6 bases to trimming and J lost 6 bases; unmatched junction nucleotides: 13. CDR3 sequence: CASRETGSGVDGYTF. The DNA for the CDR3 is TGTGCCAGCAGGGAGACAGGGTCCGGGGTCGATGGCTACACCTTC.

DNA of the CDR3: TGTGCCAGCAGTGGCATGGGACAAAACTACGAGCAGTACTTC. It translates to CASSGMGQNYEQYF. The genes are TRBV2 and TRBJ2-7, with a possible D match to TRBD1 (6 bases). Per germline, CDR1 SNHLY and CDR2 FYNNEI. V lost 4 bases and J 3 bases, leaving 13 bases between the germline ends. This CDR3 region has 14 residues. Supplemented by reference TRBV2 and TRBJ2-7, the full variable domain reads EPEVTQTPSHQVTQMGQEVILRCVPISNHLYFYWYRQILGQKVEFLVSFYNNEISEKSEIFDDQFSVERPDGSNFTLKIRSTKLEDSAMYFCASSGMGQNYEQYFGPGTRLTVT.

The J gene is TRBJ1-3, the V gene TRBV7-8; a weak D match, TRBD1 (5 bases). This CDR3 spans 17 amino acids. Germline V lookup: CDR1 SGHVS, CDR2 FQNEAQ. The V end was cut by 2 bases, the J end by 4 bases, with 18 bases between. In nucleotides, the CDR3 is TGTGCCAGCAGCTTAATCGTTGGGACTATTAGCGGAAACACCATATATTTT. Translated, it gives CASSLIVGTISGNTIYF.

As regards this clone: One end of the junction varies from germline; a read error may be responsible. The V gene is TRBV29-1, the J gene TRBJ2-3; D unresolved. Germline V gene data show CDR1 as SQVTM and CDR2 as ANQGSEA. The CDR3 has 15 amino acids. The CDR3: CSVEGEDTSTDTQYF. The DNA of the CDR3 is TGCAGCGTCGAAGGAGAGGATACTAGCACAGATACGCAGTATTTT.

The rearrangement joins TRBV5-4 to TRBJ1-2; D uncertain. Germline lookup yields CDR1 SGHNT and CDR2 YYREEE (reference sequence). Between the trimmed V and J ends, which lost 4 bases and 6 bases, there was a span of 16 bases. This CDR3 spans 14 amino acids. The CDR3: CASSSGRQPNGYTF. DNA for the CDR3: TGTGCCAGCAGCAGCGGTCGGCAGCCGAATGGCTACACCTTC. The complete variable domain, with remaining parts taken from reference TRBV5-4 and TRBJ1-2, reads ETGVTQSPTHLIKTRGQQVTLRCSSQSGHNTVSWYQQALGQGPQFIFQYYREEENGRGNFPPRFSGLQFPNYSSELNVNALELDDSALYLCASSSGRQPNGYTFGSGTRLTVV.

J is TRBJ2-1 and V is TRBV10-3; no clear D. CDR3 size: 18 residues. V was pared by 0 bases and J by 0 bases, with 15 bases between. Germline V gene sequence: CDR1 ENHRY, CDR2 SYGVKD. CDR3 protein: CAISESAWRKSSYNEQFF. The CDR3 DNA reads TGTGCCATCAGTGAGTCAGCGTGGCGTAAGAGCTCCTACAATGAGCAGTTCTTC.

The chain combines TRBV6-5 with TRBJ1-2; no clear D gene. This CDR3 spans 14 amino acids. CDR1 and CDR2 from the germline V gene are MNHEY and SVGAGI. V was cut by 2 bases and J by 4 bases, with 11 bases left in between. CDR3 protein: CASSYVQDLYGYTF. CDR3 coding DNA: TGTGCCAGCAGTTACGTCCAGGATCTCTATGGCTACACCTTC.

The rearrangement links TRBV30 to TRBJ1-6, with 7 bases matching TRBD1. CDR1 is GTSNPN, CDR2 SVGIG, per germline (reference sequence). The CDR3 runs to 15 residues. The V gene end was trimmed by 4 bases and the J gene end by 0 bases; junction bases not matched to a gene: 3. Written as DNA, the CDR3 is TGTGCCTGGAAACAGGGGAGCTCCTATAATTCACCCCTCCACTTT. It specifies CAWKQGSSYNSPLHF. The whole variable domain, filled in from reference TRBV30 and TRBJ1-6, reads SQTIHQWPATLVQPVGSPLSLECTVEGTSNPNLYWYRQAAGRGLQLLFYSVGIGQISSEVPQNLSASRPQDRQFILSSKKLLLSDSGFYLCAWKQGSSYNSPLHFGNGTRLTVT.

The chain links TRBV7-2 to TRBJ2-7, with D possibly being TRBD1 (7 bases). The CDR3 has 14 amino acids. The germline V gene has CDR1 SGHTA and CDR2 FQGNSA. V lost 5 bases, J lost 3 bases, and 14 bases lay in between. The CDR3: CASSRWGDSYEQYF. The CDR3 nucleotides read TGTGCCAGCAGCCGGTGGGGGGACAGCTACGAGCAGTACTTC.

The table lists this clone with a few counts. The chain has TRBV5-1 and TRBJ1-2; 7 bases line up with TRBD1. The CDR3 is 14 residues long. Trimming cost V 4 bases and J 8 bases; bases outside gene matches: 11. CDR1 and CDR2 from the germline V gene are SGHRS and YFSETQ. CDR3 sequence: CASSEPRGLGGYTF. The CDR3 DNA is TGCGCCAGCAGCGAACCTAGGGGGCTAGGAGGCTACACCTTC.

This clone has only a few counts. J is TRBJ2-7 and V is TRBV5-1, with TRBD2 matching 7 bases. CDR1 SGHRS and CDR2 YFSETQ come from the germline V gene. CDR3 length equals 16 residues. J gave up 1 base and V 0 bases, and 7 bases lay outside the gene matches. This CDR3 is CASSLASSGASYEQYF. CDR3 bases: TGCGCCAGCAGCTTGGCCTCTAGCGGAGCTTCCTACGAGCAGTACTTC.

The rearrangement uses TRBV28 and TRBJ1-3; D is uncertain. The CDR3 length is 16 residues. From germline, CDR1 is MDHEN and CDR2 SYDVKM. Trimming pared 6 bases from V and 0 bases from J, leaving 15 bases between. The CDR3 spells CASSLTTPISGNTIYF. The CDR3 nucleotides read TGTGCCAGCAGCCTCACGACACCAATCTCTGGAAACACCATATATTTT.

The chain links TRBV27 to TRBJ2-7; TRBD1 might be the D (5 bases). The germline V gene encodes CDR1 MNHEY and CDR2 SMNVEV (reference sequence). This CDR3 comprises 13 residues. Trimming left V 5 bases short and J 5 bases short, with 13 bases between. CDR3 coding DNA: TGTGCCAGCAGTACCCTTACAGGACACGAGCAGTACTTC. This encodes CASSTLTGHEQYF.

In DNA, the CDR3 is TGTGCCAGCAGCTTAATCAGTAACCAAGAGACCCAGTACTTC. Its protein product is CASSLISNQETQYF. The rearrangement uses TRBV7-2 and TRBJ2-5; D gene ambiguous. V lost 2 bases to trimming and J lost 0 bases, with 7 bases between them. Germline V gives CDR1 SGHTA, CDR2 FQGNSA. The CDR3 runs to 14 residues.

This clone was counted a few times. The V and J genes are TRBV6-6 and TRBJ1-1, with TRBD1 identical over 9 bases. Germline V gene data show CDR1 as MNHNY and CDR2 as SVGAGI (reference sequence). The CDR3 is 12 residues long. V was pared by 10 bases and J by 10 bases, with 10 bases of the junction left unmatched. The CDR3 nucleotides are TGTGCCACCTCCGGGACAGGGTGGCGAGCTTTCTTT. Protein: CATSGTGWRAFF.

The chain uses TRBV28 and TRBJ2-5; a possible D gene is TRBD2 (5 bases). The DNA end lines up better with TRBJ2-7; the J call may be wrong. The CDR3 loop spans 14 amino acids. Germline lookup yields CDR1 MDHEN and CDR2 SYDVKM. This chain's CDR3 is CASSRLLGNYEQYF. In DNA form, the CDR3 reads TGTGCCAGCAGTCGACTACTAGGGAACTACGAGCAGTACTTC.

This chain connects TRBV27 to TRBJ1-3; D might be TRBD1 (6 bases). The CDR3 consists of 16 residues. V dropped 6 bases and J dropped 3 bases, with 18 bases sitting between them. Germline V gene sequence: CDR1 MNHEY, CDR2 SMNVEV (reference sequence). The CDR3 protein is CASRPSGGLGGNTIYF. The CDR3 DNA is TGTGCCAGCAGGCCCAGCGGGGGGCTGGGTGGAAACACCATATATTTT.

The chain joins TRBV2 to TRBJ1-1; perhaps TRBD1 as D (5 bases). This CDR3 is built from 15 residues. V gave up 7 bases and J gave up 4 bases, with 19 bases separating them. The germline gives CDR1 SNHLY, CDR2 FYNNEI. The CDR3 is CASISRVFSGTEAFF. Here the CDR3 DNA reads TGTGCCAGCATCTCCAGGGTTTTTTCGGGCACTGAAGCTTTCTTT.

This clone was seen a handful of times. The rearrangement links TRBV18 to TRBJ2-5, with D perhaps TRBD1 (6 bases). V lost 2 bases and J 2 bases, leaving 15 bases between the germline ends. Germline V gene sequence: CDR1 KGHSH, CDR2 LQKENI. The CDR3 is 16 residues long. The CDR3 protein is CASSPIGGPGQETQYF. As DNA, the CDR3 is TGTGCCAGCTCACCAATTGGGGGCCCCGGACAAGAGACCCAGTACTTC.